The 4 T cell receptor beta chains presented below share a single source sample, sequenced in a study of T cells in Graves' hyperthyroidism and ophthalmopathy. RNA transcripts gave rise to amplified TCR beta CDR3 regions. Primed by the HTBI set, a first-round RT-PCR was run on the TCR CDR3. TCRdb ran MiXCR on the multiplex PCR reads and lists one entry per CDR3 protein. Of under 750,000 distinct CDR3 sequences in the sample, 18% are singletons; the top ten hold 16%. Sequenced: blood. These receptors all stem from a woman in her fifties or sixties with Graves' hyperthyroidism that later progressed to Graves' ophthalmopathy.

Many counts were recorded for this clonotype. CDR3 loop: CASSQGASYNEQFF. As DNA, the CDR3 is TGTGCCAGCTCGCAGGGGGCCTCATACAATGAGCAGTTCTTC. This chain connects TRBV18 to TRBJ2-1, with 8 bases that match TRBD1. The CDR3 totals 14 residues. CDR1 is KGHSH and CDR2 is LQKENI in the germline V gene. J gave up 4 bases and V 6 bases, and 5 bases lay outside the gene matches. Full variable domain (missing parts from reference TRBV18 and TRBJ2-1): NAGVMQNPRHLVRRRGQEARLRCSPMKGHSHVYWYRQLPEEGLKFMVYLQKENIIDESGMPKERFSAEFPKEGPSILRIQQVVRGDSAAYFCASSQGASYNEQFFGPGTRLTVL.

This clonotype occurred many times. The chain carries TRBV7-9 and TRBJ2-1, with 7 bases matching TRBD1. The CDR3 has 15 residues. V lost 2 bases, J lost 5 bases, and 6 bases stayed unmatched. Germline V gene lookup returns CDR1 SEHNR and CDR2 FQNEAQ (reference sequence). CDR3 coding DNA: TGTGCCAGCAGCTTAACCTACAGGGGCCACAATGAGCAGTTCTTC. The encoded protein is CASSLTYRGHNEQFF.

CDR3 in amino acids: CRVSGGNGYGYTF. CDR3 DNA sequence: TGCAGAGTCTCAGGGGGGAATGGGTATGGCTACACCTTC. The chain couples TRBV20-1 to TRBJ1-2; 7 nucleotides line up with TRBD1. The germline CDR1 and CDR2 sequences are DFQATT and SNEGSKA (reference sequence). The CDR3 contains 13 residues.

At least ten counts were recorded for this clonotype. V is TRBV3-1 and J is TRBJ2-7; 8 nucleotides align to TRBD1. Germline values: CDR1 LGHDT, CDR2 YNNKEL (reference sequence). The CDR3 is made up of 15 amino acids. J lost 1 base, V lost 1 base, and 3 bases had no gene match. The CDR3 protein is CASSQGRGPSYEQYF. CDR3 sequence (DNA): TGTGCCAGCAGCCAAGGCAGGGGGCCATCCTACGAGCAGTACTTC.